The source of this TCR beta chain is a study of T cell responses to AZD1222 COVID-19 vaccine. Details on this clone: At one boundary the junction diverges from the germline segment, which might be a read error.

The protocol was immunoSEQ multiplex PCR, while the TCRdb copy is restricted to in-frame clones and leaves out a portion. Found here are about 270,000 clones, roughly 93% of them singletons; the top ten hold less than 0.6%. The CDR3 runs 13 residues. CDR1 and CDR2 (germline): LGHDT, YNNKEL (reference sequence). The chain is built from TRBV3-1 (or the pseudogene TRBV3-2) and TRBJ2-7; maybe TRBD1 (5 bases). The material was peripheral blood, obtained 28 days after the second AZD1222 dose. The TCR comes from an adult who received the AZD1222 COVID-19 vaccine. CDR3 DNA sequence: TGTGCCAGCAGCCTCAGGGCAGTCTACGGGCAGTACTTC. Its protein product is CASSLRAVYGQYF.